This T cell receptor beta chain was retrieved from a study of blood T cell repertoires in COVID-19. Assay used: immunoSEQ multiplex PCR; TCRdb lists only in-frame clones, some missing. The repertoire holds approximately 50,000 clones, with almost 80% as singletons. The CDR3 totals 13 residues. The V gene's germline CDR1 is SGHTA and CDR2 FQGNSA. The V gene lost 1 base and the J gene lost 9 bases, with 12 bases spanning the gap. The sequence was obtained from a woman aged 45-59 years with acute COVID-19. The specimen sequenced was PBMCs or T cells enriched from blood (not recorded which). This rearrangement joins TRBV7-2 to TRBJ1-1, with TRBD1 as a possible D gene (6 bases). CDR3 nucleotides: TGTGCCAGCAGCTTAGGCCACAGGGAGAAAGCTTTCTTT. Its translation is CASSLGHREKAFF.